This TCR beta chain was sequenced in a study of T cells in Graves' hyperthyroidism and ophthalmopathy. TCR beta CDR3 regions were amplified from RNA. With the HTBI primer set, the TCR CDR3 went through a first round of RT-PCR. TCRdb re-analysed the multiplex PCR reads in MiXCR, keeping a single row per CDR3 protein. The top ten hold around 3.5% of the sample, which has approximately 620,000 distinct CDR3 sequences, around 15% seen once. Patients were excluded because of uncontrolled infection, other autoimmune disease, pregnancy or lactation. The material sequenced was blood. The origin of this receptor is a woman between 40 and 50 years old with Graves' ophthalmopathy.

The chain's CDR3 is CASSPRTGSETQYF. The CDR3 bases are TGTGCCAGCAGTCCACGGACAGGGTCAGAGACCCAGTACTTC. The rearrangement uses TRBV27 and TRBJ2-5, with 8 bases identical to TRBD1. V gave up 5 bases and J gave up 4 bases; unmatched junction bases: 6. CDR1 is MNHEY, CDR2 SMNVEV, per germline (reference sequence). The CDR3 is 14 residues long.